Shown below are 24 T cell receptor beta chains from a single sample sequenced in a study of identical twins. Using its own MiXCR run on the 5' RACE reads, TCRdb lists one record per CDR3 protein. This repertoire shows about 240,000 distinct CDR3 sequences, 10% found once; its top ten account for more than 8.5%. Sequences were obtained from memory T cells sorted from blood. These receptors originate from a man in his fifties in good health.

Ten or more counts support this clonotype. V is TRBV7-2 and J is TRBJ2-7; no definite D call. V gave up 1 base and J gave up 6 bases, with 13 bases separating them. The germline V gene has CDR1 SGHTA and CDR2 FQGNSA. This CDR3 is 14 amino acids long. The CDR3 loop reads CASSLVYLSAEQYF. The DNA for the CDR3 is TGTGCCAGCAGCTTAGTCTACTTATCGGCCGAGCAGTACTTC.

Ten or more counts support this clonotype. The chain carries TRBV5-5 and TRBJ2-3; the D gene is possibly TRBD2 (7 bases). V lost 4 bases and J lost 4, with 13 bases in between. This CDR3 spans 14 amino acids. The germline CDR1 and CDR2 sequences are SGHKS and YYEKEE (reference sequence). The CDR3 bases are TGTGCCAGCAGCAGGGGGGGAGGGGCAGATACGCAGTATTTT. Amino acid sequence: CASSRGGGADTQYF.

This clonotype was detected only a few times. This chain connects TRBV28 to TRBJ1-5, with D possibly matching TRBD1 (6 bases). The CDR3 is 17 residues long. The V gene's germline CDR1 is MDHEN and CDR2 SYDVKM. V lost 3 bases and J lost 0, with 15 bases in between. The CDR3 sequence: CASSFSLSGVSNQPQHF. CDR3 DNA: TGTGCCAGCAGTTTCTCTCTTTCAGGGGTTAGCAATCAGCCCCAGCATTTT. Complete variable domain (other parts from reference TRBV28 and TRBJ1-5): DVKVTQSSRYLVKRTGEKVFLECVQDMDHENMFWYRQDPGLGLRLIYFSYDVKMKEKGDIPEGYSVSREKKERFSLILESASTNQTSMYLCASSFSLSGVSNQPQHFGDGTRLSIL.

This clonotype came up many times. The CDR3 bases are TGTGCCAGCAGTTTACAGGGCGCAGCTCGCACAGATACGCAGTATTTT. It is translated as CASSLQGAARTDTQYF. V usage is TRBV12-3 or TRBV12-4 and J usage is TRBJ2-3; weak D call: TRBD1 (5 bases). Trimming stripped 2 bases from V and 1 base from J, with 13 bases between. The CDR3 contains 16 residues.

The chain is built from TRBV6-5 and TRBJ1-2; 7 bases match TRBD1. The trim removed 4 bases at V and 2 bases at J, leaving 10 bases unmatched. This CDR3 contains 16 residues. CDR1 and CDR2 (germline): MNHEY, SVGAGI. CDR3 sequence reads: CASSSLRGTRNYGYTF. DNA for the CDR3: TGTGCCAGCAGTTCCCTCAGGGGGACAAGAAACTATGGCTACACCTTC.

This chain joins TRBV24-1 and TRBJ2-1, with 8 bases that match TRBD2. CDR3 length equals 15 residues. From germline, CDR1 is KGHDR and CDR2 SFDVKD. Trimming cost V 6 bases and J 10 bases; bases outside gene matches: 13. In DNA form, the CDR3 reads TGTGCCACCAGTTTATCGGGGGGGATAATGAAGGAGCAGTTCTTC. Translating gives CATSLSGGIMKEQFF.

A few counts support this clonotype. The chain recombines TRBV5-1 with TRBJ2-2, with D possibly matching TRBD1 (6 bases). The germline V and J ends were trimmed by 0 bases and 6 bases, with 9 bases remaining between them. There are 14 residues in the CDR3. The germline gives CDR1 SGHRS, CDR2 YFSETQ. CDR3 protein: CASSLDRAPGELFF. The CDR3 DNA follows: TGCGCCAGCAGCTTGGACAGGGCGCCCGGGGAGCTGTTTTTT.

This clonotype was counted ten times or more. The chain recombines TRBV7-9 with TRBJ2-1; 10 bases fit TRBD1. The germline CDR1 and CDR2 sequences are SEHNR and FQNEAQ (reference sequence). V lost 5 bases to trimming and J lost 15 bases; unmatched junction nucleotides: 10. There are 13 residues in the CDR3. The CDR3 here is CASSLPGQGRMFF. CDR3 coding DNA: TGTGCCAGCAGCCTACCGGGACAGGGGCGAATGTTCTTC.

The chain uses TRBV10-3 and TRBJ1-6; 7 positions match TRBD1. The CDR3 runs to 16 residues. Trimming at V came to 2 bases and at J to 4 bases, leaving 5 bases not matched to a gene. CDR1 is ENHRY, CDR2 SYGVKD, per germline. CDR3 residues: CAISERAGGYNSPLHF. CDR3 in DNA: TGTGCCATCAGTGAGCGGGCAGGGGGTTATAATTCACCCCTCCACTTT.

This clonotype was detected ten times or more. The V call is TRBV6-2 or TRBV6-3, the J call TRBJ2-1; TRBD1 is a possible D gene (6 bases). The V gene's germline CDR1 is MNHEY and CDR2 SVGEGT. This CDR3 has 16 amino acids. V gave up 5 bases and J gave up 0 bases, with 14 bases separating them. CDR3: CASSNSGVGSYNEQFF. CDR3 DNA: TGTGCCAGCAGTAATTCAGGGGTTGGCTCCTACAATGAGCAGTTCTTC.

V and J are TRBV7-3 and TRBJ2-2, with 10 nucleotides matching TRBD2. The CDR3 covers 17 residues. Germline-derived CDR1 and CDR2 are SGHTA and FQGTGA. V shed 3 bases and J 4 bases; nucleotides not matched to a gene: 8. CDR3 sequence: CASSFPLAGGSTGELFF. The CDR3 region has the DNA TGTGCCAGCAGCTTTCCGTTAGCGGGAGGTTCCACCGGGGAGCTGTTTTTT.

This clonotype was counted between two and nine times. The chain couples TRBV30 to TRBJ2-6; D remains ambiguous. Per germline, CDR1 GTSNPN and CDR2 SVGIG (reference sequence). V was cut by 3 bases and J by 0 bases, with 12 bases left in between. The CDR3 spans 16 residues. CDR3 region: CAWRTSSRSGANVLTF. The CDR3 DNA reads TGTGCCTGGAGGACGTCAAGCCGCTCTGGGGCCAACGTCCTGACTTTC. Full variable domain (outside the CDR3, taken from reference TRBV30 and TRBJ2-6): SQTIHQWPATLVQPVGSPLSLECTVEGTSNPNLYWYRQAAGRGLQLLFYSVGIGQISSEVPQNLSASRPQDRQFILSSKKLLLSDSGFYLCAWRTSSRSGANVLTFGAGSRLTVL.

This clonotype was detected many times. The V call is TRBV20-1, the J call TRBJ1-1; D not resolved. Per germline, CDR1 DFQATT and CDR2 SNEGSKA (reference sequence). This CDR3 comprises 14 residues. V was trimmed by 1 base and J by 3 bases, leaving 12 bases between them. The CDR3 sequence: CSARVGPWDTEAFF. The CDR3 nucleotides read TGCAGTGCTAGAGTGGGCCCGTGGGACACTGAAGCTTTCTTT.

The chain recombines TRBV6-1 with TRBJ1-1, with a tentative D call TRBD1 (5 bases). The CDR3 is 14 amino acids. The germline gives CDR1 MNHNS, CDR2 SASEGT. Trimming removed 2 bases from V and 1 base from J, with 8 bases in between. This CDR3 reads CASSELGPNTEAFF. CDR3 sequence (DNA): TGTGCCAGCAGTGAACTGGGACCGAACACTGAAGCTTTCTTT.

This clonotype was counted ten times or more. V gene TRBV7-2 combines with J gene TRBJ2-5; 7 positions agree with TRBD2. CDR3 length: 17 amino acids. Germline CDR1 is SGHTA and CDR2 is FQGNSA. J lost 5 bases, V lost 0 bases, and 12 bases had no gene match. The CDR3 reads CASSLAFLASGGETQYF. CDR3 bases: TGTGCCAGCAGCTTAGCGTTTTTGGCTAGCGGCGGGGAGACCCAGTACTTC. The full variable domain, completed using reference TRBV7-2 and TRBJ2-5, is GAGVSQSPSNKVTEKGKDVELRCDPISGHTALYWYRQSLGQGLEFLIYFQGNSAPDKSGLPSDRFSAERTGGSVSTLTIQRTQQEDSAVYLCASSLAFLASGGETQYFGPGTRLLVL.

This clonotype has a handful of counts. The V call is TRBV20-1, the J call TRBJ2-2; the D call may be TRBD1 or TRBD2 (5 bases each). Germline V lookup: CDR1 DFQATT, CDR2 SNEGSKA (reference sequence). The CDR3 runs 14 residues. V was trimmed by 6 bases and J by 4 bases, leaving 15 bases between them. CDR3 region: CSAMRGGSTGELFF. Written as DNA, the CDR3 is TGCAGTGCCATGAGGGGTGGGAGCACCGGGGAGCTGTTTTTT.

In its sample, this clonotype was seen a few times. The chain is built from TRBV7-2 and TRBJ2-2; tentatively, D is TRBD1 (5 bases). The CDR3 loop spans 15 amino acids. CDR1 is SGHTA, CDR2 FQGNSA, per germline. V lost 6 bases and J lost 3, with 14 bases in between. Here the CDR3 DNA reads TGTGCCAGCAGTCAACAGGTTTTGGACACCGGGGAGCTGTTTTTT. Its translation: CASSQQVLDTGELFF.

This clonotype was observed at least ten times. The chain joins TRBV27 to TRBJ1-5; 12 positions match TRBD1. Germline CDR1 and CDR2: MNHEY and SMNVEV (reference sequence). The ends lost 7 bases at V and 11 bases at J; junction bases unmatched: 12. CDR3 length: 15 residues. The CDR3 region is CASKETGTGGLAQHF. CDR3 sequence (DNA): TGTGCCAGCAAGGAAACCGGGACAGGGGGCTTGGCCCAGCATTTT.

In its sample, this clonotype was seen a few times. V and J are TRBV14 and TRBJ1-6; the D gene is possibly TRBD1 (5 bases). V lost 5 bases and J 6 bases, leaving 11 bases between the germline ends. This CDR3 has 14 amino acids. Germline loops: CDR1 SGHDN, CDR2 FVKESK. The CDR3 DNA follows: TGTGCCAGCAGCTTGGTAGGGACTAATTCACCCCTCCACTTT. Amino acid sequence: CASSLVGTNSPLHF.

This clonotype has just a few counts. The V and J genes are TRBV6-2 or TRBV6-3 and TRBJ1-5; no clear D. Trimming stripped 2 bases from V and 3 bases from J, with 8 bases between. This CDR3 has 14 residues. Germline V gene sequence: CDR1 MNHEY, CDR2 SVGEGT. The CDR3 bases are TGTGCCAGCAGTTACGGCTCCGACAATCAGCCCCAGCATTTT. It translates to CASSYGSDNQPQHF.

In this sample, this clonotype turned up many times. This chain joins TRBV15 and TRBJ2-1, with D possibly matching TRBD1 (6 bases). The CDR3 loop spans 13 amino acids. Trimming took off 8 bases at V and 4 bases at J, with 12 bases between the two ends. CDR1 is LNHNV, CDR2 YYDKDF, per germline (reference sequence). The CDR3 region is CATGTSNYNEQFF. In nucleotides, the CDR3 is TGTGCCACCGGGACAAGCAATTACAATGAGCAGTTCTTC.

V and J are TRBV12-3 or TRBV12-4 and TRBJ1-1; D unclear. CDR3 length: 14 amino acids. V lost 3 bases and J 1 base, leaving 9 bases between the germline ends. CDR3 DNA: TGTGCCAGCAGTTTCAATCAGCGGAACACTGAAGCTTTCTTT. Translated: CASSFNQRNTEAFF.

This chain links TRBV11-2 with TRBJ2-7; the D gene could be TRBD1 or TRBD2 (6 bases each). The CDR3 is 15 amino acids. CDR1 is SGHAT, CDR2 FQNNGV, per germline. Trimming stripped 5 bases from V and 2 bases from J, with 16 bases between. CDR3 amino acids: CASSRPEEGAYEQYF. CDR3 sequence (DNA): TGTGCCAGCAGCCGCCCGGAGGAGGGGGCCTACGAGCAGTACTTC.

This clonotype was seen only a few times. The J gene is TRBJ2-7, the V gene TRBV4-1; TRBD1 matches at 8 bases. CDR1 and CDR2 from the germline V gene are MGHRA and YSYEKL. The CDR3 is made up of 17 amino acids. Trimming at V came to 4 bases and at J to 4 bases, leaving 15 bases not matched to a gene. CDR3 in DNA: TGCGCCAGCAGCCTACTACCGGGCCCGGGACAGGCTTACGAGCAGTACTTC. Translation: CASSLLPGPGQAYEQYF.